This paragraph covers one TCR beta chain sequence. The data are from a study of preoperative IRX-2 immunotherapy in early breast cancer. The treatment: preoperative locoregional IRX-2 cytokine immunotherapy. Preoperative locoregional IRX-2 cytokine immunotherapy was tested in the phase Ib source study. The table came from immunoSEQ multiplex PCR; TCRdb's copy has only in-frame clones and leaves some out. The sample comprises roughly 40,000 clones, about 72% of which are singletons, and 1% to 1.5% rests with the top ten. The specimen comprised tumor tissue, sampled after IRX-2 immunotherapy. The clonotype was recovered from a human donor with breast cancer.

For the CDR3, the DNA is TGTGCCTGGAGTGTCAATCCCCGGGGTTTAGGGGAGACCCAGTACTTC. It specifies CAWSVNPRGLGETQYF. The chain links TRBV30 to TRBJ2-5; maybe TRBD2 (5 bases). V lost 0 bases to trimming and J lost 5 bases, with 19 bases between them. The CDR3 length is 16 residues. Germline assignment: CDR1 GTSNPN and CDR2 SVGIG (reference sequence).